This note documents a single T cell receptor beta chain sequence. Germline lookup yields CDR1 SEHNR and CDR2 FQNEAQ (reference sequence). CDR3 length: 14 amino acids. V shed 4 bases, J shed 9 bases, and the junction held 11 bases outside the gene matches. People with hyperthyroidism were aged 18 to 65 and newly diagnosed, under 2 months' duration. Reliance was placed on clinical symptoms, serum thyroxine, TRAb, thyroid ultrasound and orbital computed tomography for diagnosis. RNA served as the template for amplifying TCR beta CDR3 regions. Amplification began with first-round RT-PCR using HTBI primers, then second-round multiplex PCR was performed. TCRdb reprocessed the multiplex PCR reads via MiXCR and lists one record per CDR3 protein. The sample records about 600,000 distinct CDR3 sequences, less than 45% being singletons. The data were taken from a study of Graves' ophthalmopathy and Graves' hyperthyroidism. Study overall: Over 18 months of follow-up, stable hyperthyroidism required that no ophthalmopathy appear.

J is TRBJ2-5 and V is TRBV7-9; 7 bases line up with TRBD1. The clonotype comes from an adult man with Graves' hyperthyroidism. Specimen: peripheral blood or thyroid tissue (not recorded which). This chain's CDR3 is CASSYGTANQPQYF. For the CDR3, the DNA is TGTGCCAGCAGCTACGGGACAGCCAATCAGCCCCAGTACTTC. The variable domain in full, with the rest retrieved from reference TRBV7-9 and TRBJ2-5, is DTGVSQNPRHKITKRGQNVTFRCDPISEHNRLYWYRQTLGQGPEFLTYFQNEAQLEKSRLLSDRFSAERPKGSFSTLEIQRTEQGDSAMYLCASSYGTANQPQYFGPGTRLLVL.